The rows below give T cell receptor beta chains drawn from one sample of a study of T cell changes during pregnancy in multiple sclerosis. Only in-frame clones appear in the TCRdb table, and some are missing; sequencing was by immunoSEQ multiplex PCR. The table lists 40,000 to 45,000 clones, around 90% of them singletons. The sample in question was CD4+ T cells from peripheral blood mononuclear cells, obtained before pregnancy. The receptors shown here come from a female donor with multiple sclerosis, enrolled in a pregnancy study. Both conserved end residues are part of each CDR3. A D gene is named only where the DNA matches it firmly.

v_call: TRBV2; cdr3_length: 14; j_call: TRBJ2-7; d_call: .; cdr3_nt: TGTGCCAGCAGCCTCGAGGGCGGGTCCTACGAGCAGTACTTC; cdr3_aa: CASSLEGGSYEQYF
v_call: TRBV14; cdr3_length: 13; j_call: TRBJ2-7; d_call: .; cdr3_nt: TGTGCCAGCAGCCAAGACCTTCGGGACGAGCAGTACTTC; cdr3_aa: CASSQDLRDEQYF
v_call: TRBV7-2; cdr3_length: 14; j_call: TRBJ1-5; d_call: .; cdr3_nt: TGTGCCAGCAGCTTACACAGGGACGATCAGCCCCAGCATTTT; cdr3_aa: CASSLHRDDQPQHF
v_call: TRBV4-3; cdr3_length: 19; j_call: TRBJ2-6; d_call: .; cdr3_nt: TGCGCCAGCAGCCCTAGTGATCCTCGGGTCCTCTCTGGGGCCAACGTCCTGACTTTC; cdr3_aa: CASSPSDPRVLSGANVLTF
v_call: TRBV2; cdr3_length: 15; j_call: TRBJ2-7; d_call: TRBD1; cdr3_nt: TGTGCCAGCAGTGAAGGGGGGACAGGCGCCTACGAGCAGTACTTC; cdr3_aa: CASSEGGTGAYEQYF
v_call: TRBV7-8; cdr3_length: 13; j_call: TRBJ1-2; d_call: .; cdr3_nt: TGTGCCAGCAGCTTAAACAGCAACTATGGCTACACCTTC; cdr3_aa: CASSLNSNYGYTF
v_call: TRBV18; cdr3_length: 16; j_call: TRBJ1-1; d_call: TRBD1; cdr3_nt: TGTGCCAGCTCACCAAACCAGGGGGGAACGAACACTGAAGCTTTCTTT; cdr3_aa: CASSPNQGGTNTEAFF
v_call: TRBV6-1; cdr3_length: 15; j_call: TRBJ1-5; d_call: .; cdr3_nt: TGTGCCAGCAGTGGGGACTGGGGAGGGTATCAGCCCCAGCATTTT; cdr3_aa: CASSGDWGGYQPQHF
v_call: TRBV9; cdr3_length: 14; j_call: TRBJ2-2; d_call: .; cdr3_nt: TGTGCCAGCAGCCCCCTTATGAACACCGGGGAGCTGTTTTTT; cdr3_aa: CASSPLMNTGELFF
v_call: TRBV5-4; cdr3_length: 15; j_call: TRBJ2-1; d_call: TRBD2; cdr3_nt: TGTGCCAGCAGCTTGGCCTCGCGGGAGGTGAATGAGCAGTTCTTC; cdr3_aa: CASSLASREVNEQFF
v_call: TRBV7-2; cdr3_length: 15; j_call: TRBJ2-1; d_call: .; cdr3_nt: TGTGCCAGCAGCTTAATCGGCGGCTCCTACAATGAGCAGTTCTTC; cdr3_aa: CASSLIGGSYNEQFF
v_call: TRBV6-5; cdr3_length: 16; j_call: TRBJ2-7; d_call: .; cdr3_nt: TGTGCCAGCAGTTACTCGAAGAAACAGGGCTCCTACGAGCAGTACTTC; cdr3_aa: CASSYSKKQGSYEQYF
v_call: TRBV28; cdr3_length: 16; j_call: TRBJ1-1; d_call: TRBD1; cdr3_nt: TGTGCCAGCAGGGTTCCAGGGGGGACAGGGAAGACTGAAGCTTTCTTT; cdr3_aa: CASRVPGGTGKTEAFF
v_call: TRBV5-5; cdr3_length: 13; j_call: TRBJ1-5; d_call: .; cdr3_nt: TGTGCCAGCAGCTCATGGCAGGGTCAGCCCCAGCATTTT; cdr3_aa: CASSSWQGQPQHF
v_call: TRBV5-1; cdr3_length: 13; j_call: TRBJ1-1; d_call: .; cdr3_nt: TGCGCCAGCAAGACCGGGGGGGGGACTGAAGCTTTCTTT; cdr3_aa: CASKTGGGTEAFF
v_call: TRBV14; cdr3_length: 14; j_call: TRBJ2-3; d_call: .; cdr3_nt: TGTGCCAGCAGCCAAGGGGCGCGGGGAGATACGCAGTATTTT; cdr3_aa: CASSQGARGDTQYF